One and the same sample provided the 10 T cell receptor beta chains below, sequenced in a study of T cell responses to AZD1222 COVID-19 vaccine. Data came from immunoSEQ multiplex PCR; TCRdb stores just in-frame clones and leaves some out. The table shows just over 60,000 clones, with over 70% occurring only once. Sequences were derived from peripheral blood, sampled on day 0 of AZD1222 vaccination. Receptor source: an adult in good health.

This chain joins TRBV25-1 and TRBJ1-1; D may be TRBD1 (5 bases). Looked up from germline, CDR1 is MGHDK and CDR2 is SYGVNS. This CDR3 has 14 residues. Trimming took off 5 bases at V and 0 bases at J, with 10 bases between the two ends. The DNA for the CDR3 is TGTGCCAGCAGTCCCGGGGCTCTGAACACTGAAGCTTTCTTT. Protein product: CASSPGALNTEAFF.

The CDR3 protein is CASRTSTGSSYEQYF. CDR3 nucleotides: TGTGCCAGCAGGACTTCCACAGGGAGCTCCTACGAGCAGTACTTC. The chain carries TRBV6-6 and TRBJ2-7, with D perhaps matching TRBD1 (6 bases). V was pared by 6 bases and J by 0 bases, with 15 bases between. This CDR3 comprises 15 residues. The V gene's germline CDR1 is MNHNY and CDR2 SVGAGI (reference sequence).

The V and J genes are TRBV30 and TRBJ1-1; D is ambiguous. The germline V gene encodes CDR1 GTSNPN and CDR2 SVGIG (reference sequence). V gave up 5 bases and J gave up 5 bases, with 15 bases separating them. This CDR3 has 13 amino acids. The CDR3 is CAWDGLEGTEAFF. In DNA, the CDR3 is TGTGCCTGGGATGGACTGGAGGGTACTGAAGCTTTCTTT.

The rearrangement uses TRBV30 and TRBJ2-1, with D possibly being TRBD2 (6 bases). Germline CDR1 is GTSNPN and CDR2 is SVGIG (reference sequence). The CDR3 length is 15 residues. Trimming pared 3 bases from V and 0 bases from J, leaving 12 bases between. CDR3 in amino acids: CAWRDYIISYNEQFF. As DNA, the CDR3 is TGTGCCTGGAGGGACTATATTATCTCCTACAATGAGCAGTTCTTC.

The CDR3 loop reads CASSQLQGFAFF. The CDR3 coding sequence is TGTGCCAGCAGCCAGCTACAGGGGTTCGCTTTCTTT. The V call is TRBV3-1 (or the pseudogene TRBV3-2), the J call TRBJ1-1, with TRBD1 matching 7 bases. From germline, CDR1 is LGHDT and CDR2 YNNKEL (reference sequence). The CDR3 contains 12 residues. Unmatched junction bases numbered 6, after V lost 3 bases and J lost 11 bases.

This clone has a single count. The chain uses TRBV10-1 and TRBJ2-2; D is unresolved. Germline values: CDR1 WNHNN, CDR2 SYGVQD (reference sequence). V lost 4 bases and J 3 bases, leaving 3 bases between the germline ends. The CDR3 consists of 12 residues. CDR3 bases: TGCGCCAGCAGTGGGTACACCGGGGAGCTGTTTTTT. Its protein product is CASSGYTGELFF.

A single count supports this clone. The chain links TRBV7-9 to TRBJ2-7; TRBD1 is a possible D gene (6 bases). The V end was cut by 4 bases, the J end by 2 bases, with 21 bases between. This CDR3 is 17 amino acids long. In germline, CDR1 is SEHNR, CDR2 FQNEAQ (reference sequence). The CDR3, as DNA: TGTGCCAGCAGCTCGACCAGGGACACACTTGTCCCCTACGAGCAGTACTTC. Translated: CASSSTRDTLVPYEQYF.

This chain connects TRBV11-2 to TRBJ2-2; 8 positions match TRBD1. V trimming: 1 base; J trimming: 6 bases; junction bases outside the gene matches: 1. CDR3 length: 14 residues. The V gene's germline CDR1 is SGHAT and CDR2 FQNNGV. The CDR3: CASSLGQGSGELFF. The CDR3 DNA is TGTGCCAGCAGCTTAGGACAGGGGTCCGGGGAGCTGTTTTTT.

This CDR3 reads CASSSPWDSTSTGELFF. CDR3 nucleotides: TGTGCCAGCAGCTCCCCCTGGGACAGTACTTCCACCGGGGAGCTGTTTTTT. This chain links TRBV7-2 with TRBJ2-2; 7 positions agree with TRBD1. The trim removed 4 bases at V and 4 bases at J, leaving 12 bases unmatched. Germline lookup yields CDR1 SGHTA and CDR2 FQGNSA. CDR3 size: 17 residues. The entire variable domain, with the rest obtained from reference TRBV7-2 and TRBJ2-2, is as follows: GAGVSQSPSNKVTEKGKDVELRCDPISGHTALYWYRQSLGQGLEFLIYFQGNSAPDKSGLPSDRFSAERTGGSVSTLTIQRTQQEDSAVYLCASSSPWDSTSTGELFFGEGSRLTVL.

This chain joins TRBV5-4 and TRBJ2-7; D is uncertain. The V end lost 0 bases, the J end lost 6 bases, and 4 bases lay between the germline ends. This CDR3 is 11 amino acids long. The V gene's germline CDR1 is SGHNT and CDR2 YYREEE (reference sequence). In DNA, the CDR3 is TGTGCCAGCAGCTTGGGCGCCGAGCAGTACTTC. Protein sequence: CASSLGAEQYF.